This record covers a single T cell receptor (beta chain). This clone showed up just a few times. Which antigen it targets is not known. No much larger clone exists at a distance of one base, and base qualities are not known. This entry belongs to a study of blood T cell repertoires in COVID-19 (TCRdb year 2020). Some background on the complete study: Samples from collaborators originated in the United States, Italy and Spain and spanned both the acute and convalescent phases of COVID-19. The material from the prospective study consisted of cDNA or gDNA derived from T cells, B-cell-depleted T cells, or PBMCs. The repertoires were released in a freely available public database meant as a resource for research on the immune response to SARS-CoV-2. Where HLA class I and class II types were available, the types were taken from metadata supplied by the sample provider, not from assay-based typing. Deeply sampled blood TCRbeta repertoires from subjects exposed to, actively infected with, or recovered from COVID-19 were included in the dataset. Nearly every sample came with metadata listing a de-identified subject ID, COVID-19 status, age in years and sex. Samples were obtained from the ongoing ImmuneRACE study (first 160 participants) and from over 1,000 subjects provided by 6 global collaborators. The investigation overall reported the following: How much clinical and demographic metadata was included differed by source and by participant, and the metadata was provided uncurated.

The immunoSEQ Assay, a bias-controlled multiplex PCR, was used to amplify TCRbeta CDR3 regions from genomic DNA. Turning to the authors' computational methods: The number of nucleated cells in each sample was estimated by amplification of reference gene primers within the assay. To quantify the absolute abundance of each unique TCRbeta CDR3 rearrangement, sequence reads were collapsed and filtered. Productive Simpson clonality was computed per sample as the square root of Simpson's diversity index over productive rearrangements. TCRdb took this table from immuneACCESS and kept in-frame rearrangements with V and J called. Such tables lack part of the clones; where checked against another copy, unresolved V genes explain under half of the gap, and the rest is unexplained. That table supplies the V and J calls and clone size; D and trimming were determined from the DNA. This sample gives 90,000 or so clones in total; 80% to 90% of them show up just once. The ten largest account for 11% of the sample.

CDR1 and CDR2 (SGHTA, FQGTGA) derive from the germline V gene. The CDR3 runs 13 residues from the cysteine to the phenylalanine. Only the CDR3 region is kept as DNA, spanning 39 bases read in frame from base 1. The trim is 5 bases for V and 0 bases for J, with a gap of 5 bases between the germline ends. Collaborating institutions collected whole blood in K2EDTA tubes following their own protocols. Collaborator samples were shipped for TCRbeta analysis as frozen whole blood, isolated PBMCs, or DNA extracted from either sample type. Sample: peripheral blood. This receptor chain uses TRBV7-3 and TRBJ1-3; too little of a D gene remains to name it. The TCR originated in a man older than 75 with acute or convalescent COVID-19. CDR3 reads: CASSTYSGNTIYF. The DNA sequence is given as TGTGCCAGCAGCACCTACTCTGGAAACACCATATATTTT.